Presented here are 23 T cell receptor beta chains from one specimen sequenced in a study of OX40 agonist ivuxolimab in advanced cancers. TCRdb's table, derived via immunoSEQ multiplex PCR, lists solely in-frame clones and lacks some. The sample records some 91,000 clones, over 75% being singletons. Source: CD4+ or CD8+ T cells sorted from blood, taken in a trial of the OX40 agonist ivuxolimab. The receptor source for this set is an adult with an advanced solid tumor such as melanoma, head and neck, liver or kidney cancer.

The V and J genes are TRBV5-1 and TRBJ2-5, with 7 bases aligning to TRBD1. CDR1 is SGHRS, CDR2 YFSETQ, per germline. With 4 bases clipped from V and 0 bases from J, the junction kept 9 bases outside the gene matches. This CDR3 region has 16 residues. The CDR3 loop reads CASSKGNRGNQETQYF. The CDR3 bases are TGCGCCAGCAGCAAGGGAAACAGGGGTAACCAAGAGACCCAGTACTTC.

The CDR3 loop reads CASSLGSGGFNQPQHF. The CDR3 DNA reads as TGCGCCAGCAGCTTGGGATCCGGGGGATTCAATCAGCCCCAGCATTTT. This chain connects TRBV5-1 to TRBJ1-5; TRBD1 might be the D (5 bases). This CDR3 comprises 16 residues. Trimming took 0 bases from V and 3 from J, leaving 13 bases between them. CDR1 is SGHRS and CDR2 is YFSETQ in the germline V gene.

The table lists this clone with a few counts. V usage is TRBV30 and J usage is TRBJ2-3, with 7 bases identical to TRBD2. Germline CDR1 GTSNPN, CDR2 SVGIG (reference sequence). This CDR3 is 14 amino acids long. Trimming took 4 bases from V and 0 from J; bases not matched to a gene: 4. In DNA form, the CDR3 reads TGTGCCTGGACAGCGGGGTTTAGCACAGATACGCAGTATTTT. Protein product: CAWTAGFSTDTQYF.

The chain couples TRBV2 to TRBJ1-1; the D is unclear. V lost 6 bases and J 3 bases, leaving 20 bases between the germline ends. The CDR3 is made up of 16 amino acids. Germline V gene lookup returns CDR1 SNHLY and CDR2 FYNNEI. CDR3 nucleotides: TGTGCCAGCAGGCTTGTTGGGGAAGATATGGACACTGAAGCTTTCTTT. This encodes CASRLVGEDMDTEAFF. Filled out from reference TRBV2 and TRBJ1-1, the complete variable domain reads EPEVTQTPSHQVTQMGQEVILRCVPISNHLYFYWYRQILGQKVEFLVSFYNNEISEKSEIFDDQFSVERPDGSNFTLKIRSTKLEDSAMYFCASRLVGEDMDTEAFFGQGTRLTVV.

The chain employs TRBV18 and TRBJ1-4; D not certain. Trimming removed 8 bases from V and 3 bases from J, with 16 bases in between. The V gene's germline CDR1 is KGHSH and CDR2 LQKENI. The CDR3 has 15 amino acids. The DNA of the CDR3 is TGTGCCAGCGGGCCCATATTGGGTGCTAATGAAAAACTGTTTTTT. Its protein product is CASGPILGANEKLFF. Variable domain in full (rest from reference TRBV18 and TRBJ1-4): NAGVMQNPRHLVRRRGQEARLRCSPMKGHSHVYWYRQLPEEGLKFMVYLQKENIIDESGMPKERFSAEFPKEGPSILRIQQVVRGDSAAYFCASGPILGANEKLFFGSGTQLSVL.

J is TRBJ1-2 and V is TRBV7-9; possibly TRBD1 for D (5 bases). Trimming removed 11 bases at V and 1 base at J, with 23 bases between. The CDR3 spans 16 residues. The germline V gene encodes CDR1 SEHNR and CDR2 FQNEAQ (reference sequence). The CDR3 nucleotides read TGTGCCCTACTTAGGGGCTGGGCGACAATTAACTATGGCTACACCTTC. It codes for CALLRGWATINYGYTF. The full variable domain, with the rest looked up from reference TRBV7-9 and TRBJ1-2, is DTGVSQNPRHKITKRGQNVTFRCDPISEHNRLYWYRQTLGQGPEFLTYFQNEAQLEKSRLLSDRFSAERPKGSFSTLEIQRTEQGDSAMYLCALLRGWATINYGYTFGSGTRLTVV.

The chain uses TRBV9 and TRBJ2-1, with D possibly matching TRBD2 (5 bases). Germline V lookup: CDR1 SGDLS, CDR2 YYNGEE. The CDR3 covers 14 residues. Trimming took off 4 bases at V and 0 bases at J, with 8 bases between the two ends. CDR3 coding DNA: TGTGCCAGCAGCCGAGGGAACTCCTACAATGAGCAGTTCTTC. Translating it yields CASSRGNSYNEQFF.

The CDR3 DNA reads TGTGCCAGCTCACCAAGCCTCTACAATGAGCAGTTCTTC. Encoded protein: CASSPSLYNEQFF. V is TRBV18 and J is TRBJ2-1, with D uncertain. The germline gives CDR1 KGHSH, CDR2 LQKENI. The V end lost 2 bases, the J end lost 3 bases, and 5 bases lay between the germline ends. The CDR3 totals 13 residues.

The rearrangement joins TRBV28 to TRBJ2-5, with D perhaps matching TRBD2 (6 bases). This CDR3 has 14 amino acids. Trimming took off 1 base at V and 1 base at J, with 7 bases between the two ends. Germline-derived CDR1 and CDR2 are MDHEN and SYDVKM. CDR3 sequence (DNA): TGTGCCAGCAGTTTATCGGGGGTCCAAGAGACCCAGTACTTC. Its protein product is CASSLSGVQETQYF.

The chain combines TRBV7-3 with TRBJ2-1; D gene unclear. Germline loops: CDR1 SGHTA, CDR2 FQGTGA. The V end lost 0 bases, the J end lost 9 bases, and 9 bases lay between the germline ends. The CDR3 spans 13 residues. CDR3 sequence (DNA): TGTGCCAGCAGCTTAACAAGGGCTGGTGAGCAGTTCTTC. This encodes CASSLTRAGEQFF.

The rearrangement joins TRBV9 to TRBJ2-1, with D possibly TRBD2 on 6 matching bases. Trimming left V 2 bases short and J 1 base short, with 7 bases between. Germline V gene sequence: CDR1 SGDLS, CDR2 YYNGEE. The CDR3 is 14 amino acids. CDR3 residues: CASSVGTSYNEQFF. The DNA of the CDR3 is TGTGCCAGCAGCGTGGGGACTTCCTACAATGAGCAGTTCTTC.

The genes are TRBV27 and TRBJ1-5, with D unresolved. This CDR3 is built from 17 residues. CDR1 and CDR2 from the germline V gene are MNHEY and SMNVEV (reference sequence). V lost 6 bases, J lost 0 bases, and 18 bases lay in between. CDR3 residues: CASRALGQVDSNQPQHF. CDR3 DNA: TGTGCCAGCAGAGCCCTCGGGCAGGTGGATAGCAATCAGCCCCAGCATTTT.

The J gene is TRBJ2-7, the V gene TRBV28, with D tentatively TRBD1 (5 bases). Germline CDR1 is MDHEN and CDR2 is SYDVKM. Trimming removed 2 bases from V and 1 base from J, with 9 bases in between. The CDR3 consists of 14 residues. Here the CDR3 reads CASSLVGQSYEQYV. In DNA form, the CDR3 reads TGTGCCAGCAGTTTAGTTGGACAATCCTACGAGCAGTACGTC.

The rearrangement links TRBV19 to TRBJ1-1, with D perhaps matching TRBD1 (5 bases). The CDR3 is 12 residues long. V lost 4 bases and J 4 bases, leaving 7 bases between the germline ends. Germline-derived CDR1 and CDR2 are LNHDA and SQIVND (reference sequence). CDR3 DNA: TGTGCCAGTAGTACGGGGGTCACTGAAGCTTTCTTT. Its translation: CASSTGVTEAFF.

The chain has TRBV19 and TRBJ1-1; maybe TRBD1 (5 bases). There are 15 residues in the CDR3. CDR1 and CDR2 from the germline V gene are LNHDA and SQIVND (reference sequence). Trimming pared 5 bases from V and 2 bases from J, leaving 15 bases between. The CDR3 sequence is CASSPRRQTNTEAFF. In nucleotides, the CDR3 is TGTGCCAGTAGTCCCCGTCGACAGACCAACACTGAAGCTTTCTTT.

This clone has only a few counts. This same CDR3 is encoded by further DNA sequences in the sample. The chain uses TRBV10-1 and TRBJ2-7; possible D gene TRBD2, 6 bases. Trimming stripped 3 bases from V and 5 bases from J, with 14 bases between. The CDR3 consists of 14 residues. From germline, CDR1 is WNHNN and CDR2 SYGVQD (reference sequence). This CDR3 reads CASSEVGEDNEQYF. The CDR3 DNA is TGCGCCAGCAGTGAAGTTGGGGAGGATAACGAGCAGTACTTC.

CDR3 region: CASSTRQQRDYGYTF. In DNA, the CDR3 is TGTGCCAGCAGCACTCGGCAACAGCGCGACTATGGCTACACCTTC. This chain joins TRBV21-1 and TRBJ1-2. TRBV21-1 constitutes a pseudogene. The CDR3 contains 15 residues.

CDR3 bases: TGTGCCACCAGCAGGGGACTAGGGGCAGATACGCAGTATTTT. It codes for CATSRGLGADTQYF. This sequence joins TRBV15 and TRBJ2-3; 8 positions match TRBD2. CDR3 size: 14 residues. The V gene's germline CDR1 is LNHNV and CDR2 YYDKDF (reference sequence). The V gene end was trimmed by 3 bases and the J gene end by 4 bases; junction bases not matched to a gene: 3. The full variable domain, with the rest looked up from reference TRBV15 and TRBJ2-3, is DAMVIQNPRYQVTQFGKPVTLSCSQTLNHNVMYWYQQKSSQAPKLLFHYYDKDFNNEADTPDNFQSRRPNTSFCFLDIRSPGLGDTAMYLCATSRGLGADTQYFGPGTRLTVL.

V usage is TRBV5-1 and J usage is TRBJ2-1, with TRBD1 matching over 10 bases. The CDR3 runs to 15 residues. Germline loops: CDR1 SGHRS, CDR2 YFSETQ. J was trimmed by 5 bases and V by 3 bases; bases with no gene match: 5. CDR3: CASSSTGGANNEQFF. The CDR3 bases are TGCGCCAGCAGCTCGACAGGGGGCGCGAACAATGAGCAGTTCTTC.

This CDR3 reads CATSIRGPGANVLTF. DNA for the CDR3: TGTGCCACCAGCATACGTGGCCCTGGGGCCAACGTCCTGACTTTC. The rearrangement uses TRBV15 and TRBJ2-6; D uncertain. V lost 4 bases and J 2 bases, leaving 9 bases between the germline ends. CDR3 size: 15 residues. Germline assignment: CDR1 LNHNV and CDR2 YYDKDF (reference sequence). The full variable domain, in which reference TRBV15 and TRBJ2-6 provide the parts outside the CDR3, is DAMVIQNPRYQVTQFGKPVTLSCSQTLNHNVMYWYQQKSSQAPKLLFHYYDKDFNNEADTPDNFQSRRPNTSFCFLDIRSPGLGDTAMYLCATSIRGPGANVLTFGAGSRLTVL.

As concerns this clone: Compared with germline, one end of the junction differs, possibly owing to a read error. V and J are TRBV6-5 and TRBJ2-3, with a weak D call TRBD1 (6 bases). The germline V gene encodes CDR1 MNHEY and CDR2 SVGAGI. This CDR3 is 16 amino acids long. The CDR3 DNA is TGTGCCACCAGTTTACAGGGTTCTTCGGTCTCAGATACGCAGTATTTT. As protein: CATSLQGSSVSDTQYF.

This chain uses TRBV30 with TRBJ2-3; 10 bases line up with TRBD2. From germline, CDR1 is GTSNPN and CDR2 SVGIG (reference sequence). This CDR3 spans 16 amino acids. J gave up 2 bases and V 2 bases, and 7 bases lay outside the gene matches. The CDR3 is CAWSRLAGPSTDTQYF. CDR3 DNA: TGTGCCTGGAGTAGACTAGCGGGCCCCTCCACAGATACGCAGTATTTT.

This sequence joins TRBV29-1 and TRBJ2-5; 12 bases are a match to TRBD2. The CDR3 has 14 amino acids. CDR1 is SQVTM and CDR2 is ANQGSEA in the germline V gene. The V and J ends lost 6 bases and 4 bases, in that order; junction bases with no gene match: 6. The CDR3 nucleotides read TGCAGCGTGGACGCGGGACTAGCGGGAGAGACCCAGTACTTC. It encodes CSVDAGLAGETQYF.